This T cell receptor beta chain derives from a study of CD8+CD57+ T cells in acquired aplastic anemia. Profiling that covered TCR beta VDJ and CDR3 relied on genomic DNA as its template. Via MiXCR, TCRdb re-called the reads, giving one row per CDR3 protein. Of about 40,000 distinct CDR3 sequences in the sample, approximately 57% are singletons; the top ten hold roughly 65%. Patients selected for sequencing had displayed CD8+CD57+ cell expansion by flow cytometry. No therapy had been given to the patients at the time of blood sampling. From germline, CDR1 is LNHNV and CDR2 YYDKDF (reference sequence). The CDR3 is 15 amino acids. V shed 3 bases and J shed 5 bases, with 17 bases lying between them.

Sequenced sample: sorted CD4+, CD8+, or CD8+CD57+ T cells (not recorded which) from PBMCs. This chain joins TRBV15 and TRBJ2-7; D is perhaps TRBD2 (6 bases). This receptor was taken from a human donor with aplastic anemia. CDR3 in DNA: TGTGCCACCAGCAGGGGGGACTCGTCTACTGACGAGCAGTACTTC. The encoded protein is CATSRGDSSTDEQYF.